These T cell receptor beta chains were read from a single sample in a study of T cell repertoires in cytomegalovirus infection. Antigen specificity for these receptors is unknown. In TCRdb, the reads were re-called with MiXCR into one record per CDR3 protein. The sample carries roughly 920,000 distinct CDR3 sequences, roughly 31% recorded once. Sequencing was performed on cultured CD8+ T cells from PBMCs, taken from culture after CMV antigen stimulation. The origin of the receptors is a human donor in good health (CMV status not recorded). Some clones in this sample may be carry-over from other donors' samples. Both conserved end residues are part of each CDR3. Fields, in order: D gene, clone size, J gene, V gene, CDR3 DNA, CDR3 protein. D genes are given only for firm matches. Where a row states a size, it is once, few, many or the class of an expanded clone; other rows omit it.

D: -; size: many; J: TRBJ2-2; V: TRBV7-6; DNA: TGTGCCAGCAGCACAACTCCGTACAGGGTCGGGGAGCTGTTTTTT; CDR3: CASSTTPYRVGELFF
D: -; size: few; J: TRBJ1-1; V: TRBV6-1; DNA: TGTGCCAGCAGTGAACTTGGGCTCACTGAAGCTTTCTTT; CDR3: CASSELGLTEAFF
D: -; size: -; J: TRBJ2-2; V: TRBV29-1; DNA: TGCAGCGTCGCTTCACCTGACAGATTCACCGGGGAGCTGTTTTTT; CDR3: CSVASPDRFTGELFF
D: -; size: -; J: TRBJ1-5; V: TRBV12-3/TRBV12-4; DNA: TGTGCCAGCAGTTCTTCACCGAGCAATCAGCCCCAGCATTTT; CDR3: CASSSSPSNQPQHF
D: -; size: -; J: TRBJ2-1; V: TRBV29-1; DNA: TGCAGCGTTGTAGAGCTTGAGCAGTTCTTC; CDR3: CSVVELEQFF
D: TRBD1; size: few; J: TRBJ2-5; V: TRBV7-3; DNA: TGTGCCAGCAGCTTAACGGGGACAGGGCTTCTCAGAGAGACCCAGTACTTC; CDR3: CASSLTGTGLLRETQYF
D: -; size: -; J: TRBJ2-1; V: TRBV6-2/TRBV6-3; DNA: TGTGCCAGCAGTTACTCGAGTGTCGCGGCTTACAATGAGCAGTTCTTC; CDR3: CASSYSSVAAYNEQFF
D: TRBD1; size: -; J: TRBJ1-2; V: TRBV6-5; DNA: TGTGCCAGCACCGAGACAGGGGGGAACTATGGCTACACCTTC; CDR3: CASTETGGNYGYTF
D: -; size: -; J: TRBJ2-7; V: TRBV10-1; DNA: TGCGCCAGCAGGGATGGACGCAGCGGGTCCTTC; CDR3: CASRDGRSGSF
D: -; size: many; J: TRBJ1-1; V: TRBV12-3/TRBV12-4; DNA: TGTGCCAGCAGATGGACGGGGAACACTGAAGCTTTCTTT; CDR3: CASRWTGNTEAFF
D: TRBD2; size: few; J: TRBJ2-5; V: TRBV15; DNA: TGTGCCACCAGCAGGGGAACCGGCGGGGGGGCCGAGGAGACCCAGTACTTC; CDR3: CATSRGTGGGAEETQYF
D: -; size: -; J: TRBJ2-7; V: TRBV10-3; DNA: TGTGCCATCACAATCTCAGGAACGGGGGTCTACGGGCAGTACTTC; CDR3: CAITISGTGVYGQYF
D: -; size: few; J: TRBJ1-1; V: TRBV5-6; DNA: TGTGCCAGCAGCTTGCCCACAGGGAACACTGAAGCTTTCTTT; CDR3: CASSLPTGNTEAFF
D: TRBD1; size: many; J: TRBJ2-7; V: TRBV7-2; DNA: TGTGCCAGCAGCTTGGGGACAGCGACCTCCTACGAGCAGTACTTC; CDR3: CASSLGTATSYEQYF
D: -; size: -; J: TRBJ2-1; V: TRBV13; DNA: TGTGCCAGCAGCATTTTGGAAGGGGTAAATAATGAGCAGTTCTTC; CDR3: CASSILEGVNNEQFF